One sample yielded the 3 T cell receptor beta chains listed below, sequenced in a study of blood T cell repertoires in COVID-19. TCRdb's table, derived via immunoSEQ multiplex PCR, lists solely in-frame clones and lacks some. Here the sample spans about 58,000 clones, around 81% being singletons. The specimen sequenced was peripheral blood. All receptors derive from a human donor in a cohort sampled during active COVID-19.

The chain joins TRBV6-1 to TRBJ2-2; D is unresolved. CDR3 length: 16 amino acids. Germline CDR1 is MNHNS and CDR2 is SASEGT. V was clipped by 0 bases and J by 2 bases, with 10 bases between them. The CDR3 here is CASSEALLRNTGELFF. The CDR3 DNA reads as TGTGCCAGCAGTGAAGCGCTACTGAGAAACACCGGGGAGCTGTTTTTT.

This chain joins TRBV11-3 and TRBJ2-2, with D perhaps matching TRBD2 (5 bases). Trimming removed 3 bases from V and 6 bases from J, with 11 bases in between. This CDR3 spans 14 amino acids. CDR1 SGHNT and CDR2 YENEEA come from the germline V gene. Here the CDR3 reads CASSFEGAAGELFF. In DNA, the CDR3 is TGTGCCAGCAGCTTTGAGGGAGCCGCCGGGGAGCTGTTTTTT.

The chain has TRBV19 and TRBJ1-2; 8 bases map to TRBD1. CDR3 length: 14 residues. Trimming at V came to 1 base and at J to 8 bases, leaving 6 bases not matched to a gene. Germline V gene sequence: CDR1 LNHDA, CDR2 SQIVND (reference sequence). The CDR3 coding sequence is TGTGCCAGTAGTATAGGCGTCAGGGGGCACGGCTACACCTTC. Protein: CASSIGVRGHGYTF.